These T cell receptor beta chains were read from a single sample in a study of cytomegalovirus exposure and HLA in healthy donors. Some clones are missing from TCRdb's copy, which holds only in-frame ones; the method was immunoSEQ multiplex PCR. There are some 140,000 clones in the sample; around 83% occur only once, and about 2.2% lies in the top ten. The sequencing input was PBMCs. The receptors shown here come from a human donor in good health. The CDR3 runs from the conserved cysteine through the conserved F or W. D genes are given only for firm matches. Some rows mark clone size as missing; the rest say once, few, many or name a class of expanded clone.

abundance: -; d_gene: -; v_gene: TRBV12-5; j_gene: TRBJ1-1; CDR3nt: TGTGCTAGTGGTTTGGCAGAAACGACAGGTACGAACACTGAAGCTTTCTTT; CDR3aa: CASGLAETTGTNTEAFF
abundance: -; d_gene: TRBD2; v_gene: TRBV5-4; j_gene: TRBJ2-7; CDR3nt: TGTGCCAGCAGCTGGGGACTAGCGGGAGAGTCCTACGAGCAGTACTTC; CDR3aa: CASSWGLAGESYEQYF
abundance: -; d_gene: -; v_gene: TRBV6-6; j_gene: TRBJ2-2; CDR3nt: TGTGCCAGCAGTTACGGCCTGGGAGTCGCCGGGGAGCTGTTTTTT; CDR3aa: CASSYGLGVAGELFF
abundance: -; d_gene: -; v_gene: TRBV29-1; j_gene: TRBJ1-2; CDR3nt: TGCAGCGTCTGGACAGAGAATGGCTACACCTTC; CDR3aa: CSVWTENGYTF
abundance: -; d_gene: TRBD2; v_gene: TRBV7-9; j_gene: TRBJ2-3; CDR3nt: TGTGCCAGCAGCTTAGTAGCGGGACCGACAGATACGCAGTATTTT; CDR3aa: CASSLVAGPTDTQYF
abundance: -; d_gene: -; v_gene: TRBV6-6; j_gene: TRBJ1-3; CDR3nt: TGTGCCACCTCCCGGACAGCCTCTGGAAACACCATATATTTT; CDR3aa: CATSRTASGNTIYF
abundance: -; d_gene: -; v_gene: TRBV5-1; j_gene: TRBJ2-7; CDR3nt: TGCGCCAGCAGCTTGGGATCCTTCGTGGGGCCTACCTACGAGCAGTACTTC; CDR3aa: CASSLGSFVGPTYEQYF
abundance: -; d_gene: TRBD2; v_gene: TRBV25-1; j_gene: TRBJ2-5; CDR3nt: TGTGCCAGCAGTGAAGGGACTAGCGGGAGGCCCATCCGCGCCCAGTACTTC; CDR3aa: CASSEGTSGRPIRAQYF
abundance: -; d_gene: TRBD2; v_gene: TRBV11-2; j_gene: TRBJ2-7; CDR3nt: TGTGCCAGCAGCTTAAGGGGTCTAGCGGGCGACTCCTACGAGCAGTACTTC; CDR3aa: CASSLRGLAGDSYEQYF
abundance: -; d_gene: -; v_gene: TRBV6-1; j_gene: TRBJ2-7; CDR3nt: TGTGCCAGCAGTGAATTGGACAGCTCGTACGAGCAGTACTTC; CDR3aa: CASSELDSSYEQYF
abundance: -; d_gene: TRBD1; v_gene: TRBV11-2; j_gene: TRBJ1-3; CDR3nt: TGTGCCAGCAGCTCAATCACAGGGGGAAGAAACACCATATATTTT; CDR3aa: CASSSITGGRNTIYF
abundance: once; d_gene: -; v_gene: TRBV5-1; j_gene: TRBJ2-7; CDR3nt: TGCGCCAGCAGCTTGGGGGCAGTGATGGGAGGAATAAACGAGCAGTACTTC; CDR3aa: CASSLGAVMGGINEQYF
abundance: -; d_gene: TRBD1; v_gene: TRBV27; j_gene: TRBJ2-7; CDR3nt: TGTGCCAGCAGTTCGGACAGGGAGGTTCATTACGAGCAGTACTTC; CDR3aa: CASSSDREVHYEQYF
abundance: -; d_gene: -; v_gene: TRBV5-1; j_gene: TRBJ1-4; CDR3nt: TGCGCCAGCAGTTGGGCATCAACTAATGAAAAACTGTTTTTT; CDR3aa: CASSWASTNEKLFF
abundance: -; d_gene: -; v_gene: TRBV5-1; j_gene: TRBJ2-7; CDR3nt: TGCGCCAGCAGCAGTCGGGGGGAGCAGTACTTC; CDR3aa: CASSSRGEQYF
abundance: -; d_gene: -; v_gene: TRBV25-1; j_gene: TRBJ2-3; CDR3nt: TGTGCCAGCACCCCACAGGGTTGGTACGGAGATACGCAGTATTTT; CDR3aa: CASTPQGWYGDTQYF
abundance: -; d_gene: TRBD1; v_gene: TRBV15; j_gene: TRBJ2-5; CDR3nt: TGTGCCACCAGCAGAGGGGACAGGGCTGAGACCCAGTACTTC; CDR3aa: CATSRGDRAETQYF
abundance: few; d_gene: -; v_gene: TRBV7-6; j_gene: TRBJ2-7; CDR3nt: TGTGCCAGCAGCTTAGCTGTCGGTCACTACGAGCAGTACTTC; CDR3aa: CASSLAVGHYEQYF
abundance: -; d_gene: TRBD1; v_gene: TRBV2; j_gene: TRBJ1-2; CDR3nt: TGTGCCAGCAGTCCTGGGACAGGGCTCCGCTACACCTTC; CDR3aa: CASSPGTGLRYTF
abundance: -; d_gene: -; v_gene: TRBV6-5; j_gene: TRBJ1-1; CDR3nt: TGTGCCAGCAGCCCCGTACTCGTAGAAACTGAAGCTTTCTTT; CDR3aa: CASSPVLVETEAFF
abundance: -; d_gene: -; v_gene: TRBV7-9; j_gene: TRBJ2-7; CDR3nt: TGTGCCAGCAGCTTAGGTTTCAGGGGCTACGAGCAGTACTTC; CDR3aa: CASSLGFRGYEQYF
abundance: -; d_gene: -; v_gene: TRBV28; j_gene: TRBJ2-1; CDR3nt: TGTGCCAGCAGTTTTTTGAGCCGTTCATCCGATGAGCAGTTCTTC; CDR3aa: CASSFLSRSSDEQFF
abundance: -; d_gene: -; v_gene: TRBV6-5; j_gene: TRBJ1-1; CDR3nt: TGTGCCAGCAGTTACAGTAGGCAGGGCCGGACTGAAGCTTTCTTT; CDR3aa: CASSYSRQGRTEAFF
abundance: -; d_gene: -; v_gene: TRBV27; j_gene: TRBJ1-2; CDR3nt: TGTGCCAGCAGTTCACAATCAAGATATGGCTACACCTTC; CDR3aa: CASSSQSRYGYTF
abundance: few; d_gene: -; v_gene: TRBV18; j_gene: TRBJ1-2; CDR3nt: TGTGCCAGCTCACCTAAGGGGGATCATGGCTACACCTTC; CDR3aa: CASSPKGDHGYTF
abundance: -; d_gene: TRBD1; v_gene: TRBV7-2; j_gene: TRBJ1-3; CDR3nt: TGTGCCAGCAGCCCCGGGACAGCACGGAAGTGGACCATATATTTT; CDR3aa: CASSPGTARKWTIYF
abundance: -; d_gene: -; v_gene: TRBV11-2; j_gene: TRBJ1-2; CDR3nt: TGTGCCAGCAGCTTAGGGGGTGGGGGGATTATGGGCTACACCTTC; CDR3aa: CASSLGGGGIMGYTF
abundance: -; d_gene: -; v_gene: TRBV7-2; j_gene: TRBJ1-4; CDR3nt: TGTGCCAGCAGCTTATGGGGCCTCGGAAACGAAAAACTGTTTTTT; CDR3aa: CASSLWGLGNEKLFF
abundance: -; d_gene: -; v_gene: TRBV5-1; j_gene: TRBJ2-4; CDR3nt: TGCGCCAGCAGCCTTCCGTGGGGAGGGGGTGTAGACATTCAGTACTTC; CDR3aa: CASSLPWGGGVDIQYF
abundance: -; d_gene: -; v_gene: TRBV6-1; j_gene: TRBJ2-1; CDR3nt: TGTGCCAGCACACCGGGAATTATTTCCCCCAATGAGCAGTTCTTC; CDR3aa: CASTPGIISPNEQFF
abundance: -; d_gene: -; v_gene: TRBV5-1; j_gene: TRBJ2-1; CDR3nt: TGCGCCAGTCAGGGTCACGATGAGCAGTTCTTC; CDR3aa: CASQGHDEQFF
abundance: -; d_gene: -; v_gene: TRBV7-9; j_gene: TRBJ1-1; CDR3nt: TGTGCCAGCAGCCCGGGGGGGGCGAACACTGAAGCTTTCTTT; CDR3aa: CASSPGGANTEAFF
abundance: -; d_gene: TRBD2; v_gene: TRBV11-1; j_gene: TRBJ2-1; CDR3nt: TGTGCCAGCAGCTTAGTAGCGGGGGTAAACAATGAGCAGTTCTTC; CDR3aa: CASSLVAGVNNEQFF
abundance: -; d_gene: TRBD1; v_gene: TRBV2; j_gene: TRBJ1-4; CDR3nt: TGTGCCAGCAGCGGAAGAGCCGGGACAGGGGAAAAACTGTTTTTT; CDR3aa: CASSGRAGTGEKLFF
abundance: -; d_gene: TRBD2; v_gene: TRBV30; j_gene: TRBJ2-7; CDR3nt: TGTGCCTGGCAACTACGAGGGAGGGCCGAGTACGAGCAGTACTTC; CDR3aa: CAWQLRGRAEYEQYF
abundance: -; d_gene: TRBD1; v_gene: TRBV28; j_gene: TRBJ2-1; CDR3nt: TGTGCCAGCAGTGATAATCCCTTAGACAGGGGTAATGATGAGCAGTTCTTC; CDR3aa: CASSDNPLDRGNDEQFF
abundance: -; d_gene: -; v_gene: TRBV6-6; j_gene: TRBJ2-1; CDR3nt: TGTGCCAGCAAAGCGGACAGAACCTACAATGAGCAGTTCTTC; CDR3aa: CASKADRTYNEQFF
abundance: -; d_gene: TRBD1; v_gene: TRBV4-3; j_gene: TRBJ1-2; CDR3nt: TGCGCCAGCAGCCCATACAGGGGCTTGTCTAACTATGGCTACACCTTC; CDR3aa: CASSPYRGLSNYGYTF
abundance: few; d_gene: TRBD2; v_gene: TRBV7-2; j_gene: TRBJ2-5; CDR3nt: TGTGCCAGCAGCAAAGCGGGGGGGCCGGGCCAAGAGACCCAGTACTTC; CDR3aa: CASSKAGGPGQETQYF
abundance: -; d_gene: -; v_gene: TRBV13; j_gene: TRBJ1-2; CDR3nt: TGTGCCAGCAGCTTAGCGTCAGCGACTAGTAACTATGGCTACACCTTC; CDR3aa: CASSLASATSNYGYTF
abundance: -; d_gene: TRBD2; v_gene: TRBV14; j_gene: TRBJ2-1; CDR3nt: TGTGCCAGCAGCCGCCTCCTTAGCGGGAGCGGGGACAATGAGCAGTTCTTC; CDR3aa: CASSRLLSGSGDNEQFF
abundance: few; d_gene: -; v_gene: TRBV9; j_gene: TRBJ2-3; CDR3nt: TGTGCCAGCAGCGTAGGGCGGGTAGGAGGCACAGATACGCAGTATTTT; CDR3aa: CASSVGRVGGTDTQYF
abundance: -; d_gene: TRBD1; v_gene: TRBV5-4; j_gene: TRBJ1-2; CDR3nt: TGTGCCAGCAGCGGACAGGGGGCGGGTGGCTACACCTTC; CDR3aa: CASSGQGAGGYTF
abundance: -; d_gene: -; v_gene: TRBV2; j_gene: TRBJ1-4; CDR3nt: TGTGCCAGCAGTGTAGGAAGGAGGAATGAAAAACTGTTTTTT; CDR3aa: CASSVGRRNEKLFF
abundance: -; d_gene: -; v_gene: TRBV7-3; j_gene: TRBJ2-3; CDR3nt: TGTGCCAGCAGCTTACCCGAAGTCGGGGGCACAGATACGCAGTATTTT; CDR3aa: CASSLPEVGGTDTQYF
abundance: once; d_gene: TRBD1; v_gene: TRBV7-9; j_gene: TRBJ2-3; CDR3nt: TGTGCCAGCAGCCTGGGACAGGGGTACACAGATACGCAGTATTTT; CDR3aa: CASSLGQGYTDTQYF
abundance: -; d_gene: -; v_gene: TRBV5-1; j_gene: TRBJ2-7; CDR3nt: TGCGCCAGCAGACTATCGGGGGACTACGAGCAGTACTTC; CDR3aa: CASRLSGDYEQYF
abundance: -; d_gene: -; v_gene: TRBV6-1; j_gene: TRBJ1-1; CDR3nt: TGTGCCAGCAGTGATTCTTGGAGATTAAACACTGAAGCTTTCTTT; CDR3aa: CASSDSWRLNTEAFF
abundance: -; d_gene: TRBD1; v_gene: TRBV27; j_gene: TRBJ1-5; CDR3nt: TGTGCCAGCAGTTTTGGGACAGGGGTGCAGCCCCAGCATTTT; CDR3aa: CASSFGTGVQPQHF
abundance: -; d_gene: TRBD1; v_gene: TRBV29-1; j_gene: TRBJ2-3; CDR3nt: TGCAGCGTTGAGGGCTTTAGACAGGGAATCAAAGATACGCAGTATTTT; CDR3aa: CSVEGFRQGIKDTQYF
abundance: once; d_gene: -; v_gene: TRBV7-6; j_gene: TRBJ2-5; CDR3nt: TGTGCCAGCAGCTTAACGTTTGGCTCCGGACGGAGCGGGGAGACCCAGTACTTC; CDR3aa: CASSLTFGSGRSGETQYF
abundance: -; d_gene: -; v_gene: TRBV7-3; j_gene: TRBJ2-5; CDR3nt: TGTGCCAGCAGCTTATACCTGGGGGCGCGTGAGACCCAGTACTTC; CDR3aa: CASSLYLGARETQYF
abundance: -; d_gene: -; v_gene: TRBV5-6; j_gene: TRBJ2-3; CDR3nt: TGTGCCAGCAGCTCCACTATGCAGATTACTAGCACAGATACGCAGTATTTT; CDR3aa: CASSSTMQITSTDTQYF
abundance: -; d_gene: -; v_gene: TRBV11-2; j_gene: TRBJ2-1; CDR3nt: TGTGCCAGCAGCAAAAGAAGGGGGTGGTCTAGCGGTTACAATGAGCAGTTCTTC; CDR3aa: CASSKRRGWSSGYNEQFF
abundance: -; d_gene: -; v_gene: TRBV11-2; j_gene: TRBJ2-7; CDR3nt: TGTGCCAGCAGCCCAAGTCGGGGGTACGAGCAGTACTTC; CDR3aa: CASSPSRGYEQYF
abundance: -; d_gene: TRBD1; v_gene: TRBV27; j_gene: TRBJ2-1; CDR3nt: TGTGCCAGCAGCCTCCATATGGGACAGCCCTACAATGAGCAGTTCTTC; CDR3aa: CASSLHMGQPYNEQFF
abundance: -; d_gene: TRBD2; v_gene: TRBV18; j_gene: TRBJ2-7; CDR3nt: TGTGCCAGCTCACCGACAACTCTAGCGGTGGACGGCGAGCAGTACTTC; CDR3aa: CASSPTTLAVDGEQYF